A single sample is the source of the 15 T cell receptor beta chains below, sequenced in a study of shared clonotypes between healthy human individuals. Sequencing was performed with immunoSEQ multiplex PCR; in TCRdb, only in-frame clones are kept and a portion is missing. The sample contains over a million clones, around 97% of which appear only once. The sample was naive CD4+ T cells sorted from blood. Subset given: CD45RA+ positively selected. The receptors derive from a man younger than 40 in good health.

The CDR3 DNA reads TGTGCCAGCAGCCCCCTAGGGGATACGCAGTATTTT. Amino acid sequence: CASSPLGDTQYF. This chain links TRBV7-2 with TRBJ2-3, with D uncertain. This CDR3 comprises 12 residues. V was trimmed by 5 bases and J by 6 bases, leaving 9 bases between them. Germline V gene data show CDR1 as SGHTA and CDR2 as FQGNSA.

The gene calls are TRBV6-6 and TRBJ2-3; D uncertain. The CDR3 is made up of 13 amino acids. V shed 3 bases and J shed 4 bases, with 8 bases lying between them. Germline CDR1 MNHNY, CDR2 SVGAGI (reference sequence). The CDR3 spells CASSYIKADTQYF. CDR3 sequence (DNA): TGTGCCAGCAGTTATATTAAGGCAGATACGCAGTATTTT.

V usage is TRBV9 and J usage is TRBJ1-5; a possible D gene is TRBD1 (5 bases). The V end lost 3 bases, the J end lost 1 base, and 8 bases lay between the germline ends. The germline V gene has CDR1 SGDLS and CDR2 YYNGEE. There are 14 residues in the CDR3. The CDR3 region has the DNA TGTGCCAGCAGCGGCCGGGACAGCAATCAGCCCCAGCATTTT. Its translation: CASSGRDSNQPQHF.

Comment on this clone: This same CDR3 is encoded by further DNA sequences in the sample. V gene TRBV5-1 combines with J gene TRBJ1-4; D may be TRBD1 (5 bases). There are 15 residues in the CDR3. Germline CDR1 reads SGHRS; CDR2 reads YFSETQ. Trimming took 2 bases from V and 5 from J, leaving 13 bases between them. This chain's CDR3 is CASSLAGTGNEKLFF. The CDR3 DNA is TGCGCCAGCAGCTTAGCCGGGACGGGGAATGAAAAACTGTTTTTT.

The genes are TRBV27 and TRBJ2-1; maybe TRBD2 (5 bases). Germline CDR1 is MNHEY and CDR2 is SMNVEV (reference sequence). Trimming removed 0 bases from V and 0 bases from J, with 9 bases in between. The CDR3 runs to 16 residues. Here the CDR3 DNA reads TGTGCCAGCAGTTTATCTACGGGAAGCTCCTACAATGAGCAGTTCTTC. Translation gives CASSLSTGSSYNEQFF.

The chain employs TRBV14 and TRBJ1-3; D gene uncertain. The germline V gene has CDR1 SGHDN and CDR2 FVKESK. The CDR3 loop spans 13 amino acids. Between the trimmed V and J ends, which lost 7 bases and 0 bases, there was a span of 7 bases. CDR3 in amino acids: CASNPGSGNTIYF. The CDR3 region has the DNA TGTGCCAGCAACCCAGGCTCTGGAAACACCATATATTTT.

The chain carries TRBV29-1 and TRBJ2-2, with D hard to call. The germline gives CDR1 SQVTM, CDR2 ANQGSEA. Trimming pared 4 bases from V and 1 base from J, leaving 4 bases between. CDR3 length: 12 residues. The CDR3 coding sequence is TGCAGCGTTGTCAGGAACACCGGGGAGCTGTTTTTT. Amino acid sequence: CSVVRNTGELFF.

This clone appeared a single time. The chain recombines TRBV11-2 with TRBJ2-1; D call uncertain. Germline assignment: CDR1 SGHAT and CDR2 FQNNGV. The CDR3 spans 14 residues. V was pared by 7 bases and J by 1 base, with 11 bases between. Here the CDR3 DNA reads TGTGCCAGCACCAATTCCGGTTCCTACAATGAGCAGTTCTTC. Translation gives CASTNSGSYNEQFF. The full variable domain, rest sourced from reference TRBV11-2 and TRBJ2-1, is EAGVAQSPRYKIIEKRQSVAFWCNPISGHATLYWYQQILGQGPKLLIQFQNNGVVDDSQLPKDRFSAERLKGVDSTLKIQPAKLEDSAVYLCASTNSGSYNEQFFGPGTRLTVL.

This clone was seen once. This sequence joins TRBV10-2 and TRBJ2-2; D remains ambiguous. CDR1 is WSHSY, CDR2 SAAADI, per germline. CDR3 length: 16 residues. V lost 2 bases to trimming and J lost 0 bases, with 10 bases between them. CDR3 sequence reads: CASSEKLSPNTGELFF. The CDR3 coding sequence is TGCGCCAGCAGTGAGAAGCTAAGCCCGAACACCGGGGAGCTGTTTTTT.

The chain combines TRBV6-1 with TRBJ2-7; weak D call: TRBD2 (5 bases). CDR3 length: 14 amino acids. Germline CDR1 MNHNS, CDR2 SASEGT. V lost 6 bases to trimming and J lost 0 bases, with 12 bases between them. Here the CDR3 reads CASSTRGSSYEQYF. Written as DNA, the CDR3 is TGTGCCAGCAGCACTAGAGGGAGCTCCTACGAGCAGTACTTC.

The chain is built from TRBV30 and TRBJ1-1; D remains ambiguous. The CDR3 covers 12 residues. The germline V gene has CDR1 GTSNPN and CDR2 SVGIG (reference sequence). The DNA of the CDR3 is TGTGCTTTCGGGAGACTTAACACTGAAGCTTTCTTT. It specifies CAFGRLNTEAFF. The full variable domain, in which reference TRBV30 and TRBJ1-1 provide the parts outside the CDR3, is SQTIHQWPATLVQPVGSPLSLECTVEGTSNPNLYWYRQAAGRGLQLLFYSVGIGQISSEVPQNLSASRPQDRQFILSSKKLLLSDSGFYLCAFGRLNTEAFFGQGTRLTVV.

The CDR3 protein is CASSIRDKYNEQFF. For the CDR3, the DNA is TGTGCCAGCAGTATCCGGGACAAGTACAATGAGCAGTTCTTC. The chain carries TRBV28 and TRBJ2-1; tentatively, D is TRBD1 (6 bases). Trimming cost V 5 bases and J 4 bases, with 12 bases left between them. The CDR3 has 14 residues. Germline V lookup: CDR1 MDHEN, CDR2 SYDVKM.

With respect to this clone: Additional DNA sequences in this sample encode the identical CDR3. The genes are TRBV6-5 and TRBJ1-2, with D hard to call. The V end was cut by 2 bases, the J end by 2 bases, with 6 bases between. This CDR3 is built from 13 residues. Germline V CDR1 and CDR2: MNHEY, SVGAGI. This CDR3 is CASSYGENYGYTF. For the CDR3, the DNA is TGTGCCAGCAGTTACGGGGAAAACTATGGCTACACCTTC.

V gene TRBV28 combines with J gene TRBJ2-7; D gene unclear. The CDR3 contains 14 residues. V lost 2 bases and J lost 3, with 11 bases in between. CDR1 is MDHEN and CDR2 is SYDVKM in the germline V gene. CDR3 in DNA: TGTGCCAGCAGTTTAAGACCTAAATACTACGAGCAGTACTTC. Translated, it gives CASSLRPKYYEQYF.

V and J are TRBV27 and TRBJ1-1, with D perhaps matching TRBD1 (6 bases). CDR1 and CDR2 from the germline V gene are MNHEY and SMNVEV (reference sequence). The ends were cut back, 5 bases at V and 3 bases at J, with 19 bases in the middle. The CDR3 contains 16 residues. The CDR3 reads CASSHTRVTGHTEAFF. For the CDR3, the DNA is TGTGCCAGCAGTCATACTCGAGTTACAGGGCACACTGAAGCTTTCTTT.